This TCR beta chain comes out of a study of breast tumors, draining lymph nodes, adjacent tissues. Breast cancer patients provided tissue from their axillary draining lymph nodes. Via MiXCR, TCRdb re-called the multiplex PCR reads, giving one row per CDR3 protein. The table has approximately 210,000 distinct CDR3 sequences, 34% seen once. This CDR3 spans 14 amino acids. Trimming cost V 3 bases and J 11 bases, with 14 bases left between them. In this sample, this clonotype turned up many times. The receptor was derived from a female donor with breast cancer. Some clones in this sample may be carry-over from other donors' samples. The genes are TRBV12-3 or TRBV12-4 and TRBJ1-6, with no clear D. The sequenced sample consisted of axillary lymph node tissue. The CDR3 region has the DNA TGTGCCAGCAGTTTCGCGGGCCCGAGGGCACCCCTCCACTTT. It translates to CASSFAGPRAPLHF.